Listed below are T cell receptor beta chains from one sample, sequenced in a study of cytomegalovirus exposure and HLA in healthy donors. Method: immunoSEQ multiplex PCR; TCRdb's copy keeps in-frame clones and lacks some. The table shows about 190,000 clones, with roughly 82% occurring only once. Sequenced material: PBMCs. These TCRs come from a woman between 50 and 59 years old in good health and CMV-seropositive. Both conserved end residues are part of each CDR3. A D gene is named only where the DNA matches it firmly. Rows may omit the clone size; those that give it use once, few, many or a size class.

-	TRBJ2-1	TRBV2	TRBD2	CASTRTSNNEQFF	TGTGCCAGCACACGGACTAGCAACAATGAGCAGTTCTTC
-	TRBJ2-3	TRBV9	-	CASSVVVSDTQYF	TGTGCCAGCAGCGTCGTCGTATCGGATACGCAGTATTTT
once	TRBJ1-3	TRBV6-6	-	CASRGEGFGYF	TGTGCCAGCAGGGGGGAGGGGTTTGGATATTTT
-	TRBJ1-6	TRBV2	TRBD1	CASRGSGQGNSPLHF	TGTGCCAGCAGGGGTTCGGGACAGGGTAATTCACCCCTCCACTTT
-	TRBJ2-3	TRBV7-9	-	CSSSLESYTQYF	TGTTCCAGCAGCTTAGAATCATATACGCAGTATTTT
-	TRBJ1-1	TRBV5-1	TRBD1	CASSLDGQAKSEAFF	TGCGCCAGCAGCTTGGATGGACAGGCTAAGTCTGAAGCTTTCTTT
-	TRBJ1-3	TRBV7-3	-	CASSSGGQLSGNTIYF	TGTGCCAGCAGCTCCGGAGGACAGCTGTCTGGAAACACCATATATTTT
-	TRBJ2-5	TRBV5-4	TRBD2	CASSFKLAGVGGQETQYF	TGTGCCAGCAGCTTTAAACTAGCGGGGGTAGGTGGTCAAGAGACCCAGTACTTC
-	TRBJ2-3	TRBV5-1	-	CASSGSGTDTQYF	TGCGCCAGCAGTGGTAGCGGCACAGATACGCAGTATTTT
-	TRBJ2-7	TRBV2	-	CASSQGGFTYEQYF	TGTGCCAGCAGTCAGGGCGGCTTTACCTACGAGCAGTACTTC
-	TRBJ1-1	TRBV19	-	CASSIDRGAEAFF	TGTGCCAGTAGTATAGATCGGGGAGCAGAAGCTTTCTTT
once	TRBJ1-2	TRBV13	TRBD1	CASRPTGGGGYTF	TGTGCCAGCAGGCCAACAGGGGGCGGTGGCTACACCTTC
-	TRBJ2-7	TRBV5-6	TRBD2	CASSSTGLAGIYEQYF	TGTGCCAGCAGCTCTACCGGACTAGCGGGGATCTACGAGCAGTACTTC
-	TRBJ2-7	TRBV5-5	-	CASSLNLGQYF	TGTGCCAGCAGCTTAAACCTCGGGCAGTACTTC
-	TRBJ1-1	TRBV15	-	CATSRDQGTEAFF	TGTGCCACCAGCAGAGACCAGGGGACTGAAGCTTTCTTT
-	TRBJ1-2	TRBV13	TRBD1	CASSYDREAYGYTF	TGTGCCAGCAGCTACGACAGGGAGGCCTATGGCTACACCTTC
-	TRBJ2-7	TRBV28	-	CASSGIPTGGGSYEQYF	TGTGCCAGCAGTGGAATTCCTACAGGGGGGGGCTCCTACGAGCAGTACTTC
-	TRBJ1-2	TRBV19	TRBD1	CASTIYQAGQGDRYGYTF	TGTGCCAGTACGATCTATCAGGCCGGACAGGGGGATCGCTATGGCTACACCTTC
-	TRBJ2-7	TRBV4-1	-	CASSQDYQGISYEQYF	TGCGCCAGCAGCCAAGATTACCAGGGGATCTCCTACGAGCAGTACTTC
-	TRBJ1-1	TRBV11-2	-	CASSQGRGAKNTEAFF	TGTGCCAGCAGCCAGGGGCGGGGGGCGAAGAACACTGAAGCTTTCTTT
-	TRBJ1-2	TRBV7-3	TRBD1	CASSSGTGGAFTF	TGTGCCAGCAGCTCCGGGACAGGGGGTGCTTTCACCTTC
-	TRBJ2-5	TRBV9	TRBD2	CASSVGLAGGGETQYF	TGTGCCAGCAGCGTGGGACTAGCGGGGGGAGGAGAGACCCAGTACTTC
-	TRBJ2-5	TRBV19	TRBD2	CASSNRLAGGFQETQYF	TGTGCCAGTAGTAACCGACTAGCGGGGGGATTCCAAGAGACCCAGTACTTC
few	TRBJ1-5	TRBV5-6	-	CASSLRGRVSNQPQHF	TGTGCCAGCAGCCTCAGGGGCAGGGTAAGCAATCAGCCCCAGCATTTT
-	TRBJ2-1	TRBV28	TRBD2	CASSPPTDERGRGVF	TGTGCCAGCAGTCCCCCTACAGATGAAAGGGGTCGGGGGGTCTTC
-	TRBJ1-4	TRBV9	-	CASSSMSGGTNEKLFF	TGTGCCAGCAGCTCCATGTCTGGGGGCACTAATGAAAAACTGTTTTTT
-	TRBJ2-2	TRBV6-1	-	CASSPLPGLGELFF	TGTGCCAGCAGTCCCTTGCCGGGACTTGGGGAGCTGTTTTTT
-	TRBJ1-1	TRBV7-2	-	CASSPRRNMNTEAFF	TGTGCCAGCAGCCCCCGGCGGAACATGAACACTGAAGCTTTCTTT
-	TRBJ2-1	TRBV28	-	CAVVRSSSYNEQFF	TGTGCCGTAGTTCGATCTAGCTCCTACAATGAGCAGTTCTTC
-	TRBJ2-3	TRBV6-6	TRBD2	CASSTLPSGDGDTQYF	TGTGCCAGCAGTACCCTTCCTAGCGGGGATGGAGATACGCAGTATTTT